Below are 30 T cell receptor beta chains sequenced from a single sample in a study of tissue T cells after allogeneic stem cell transplantation. Time point denoted: mouse harvest day 7 after allogeneic transplant. Tail vein injection delivered 10^7 T-cell-depleted bone marrow cells and 10^6 splenic CD5+ T cells. The assay was immunoSEQ multiplex PCR, and TCRdb's table has in-frame clones only and misses some. The sample shows about 8,700 clones, approximately 47% of them seen only once. The sample consisted of skin. The receptors were sampled from a female BALB/c mouse given C57BL/6 T cells with graft-versus-host disease after an allogeneic hematopoietic cell transplant.

Remarks on this clone: Each gene name is a mouse one. The read terminates 1 residue ahead of where the CDR3 ends, so the germline J gene completes it. V usage is TRBV23 and J usage is TRBJ1-6; TRBD1 is the table's D call and was not checked against the DNA. TRBJ1-6 falls under the ORF class, with uncertain function. The CDR3 loop spans 14 amino acids. The germline gives CDR1 KGHTA, CDR2 FQNQQP. This chain's CDR3 is CSSSGTGDNSPLYF. The sequenced CDR3 bases are TGCTCCAGCAGTGGGACAGGAGATAATTCGCCCCTCTAC.

The table lists this clone with a few counts. The gene names here belong to mouse. The read comes to an end 1 residue before the CDR3 does, leaving the germline J gene to fill in the end. The gene calls are TRBV26 and TRBJ2-2, with 9 nucleotides matching TRBD1. The V gene end was trimmed by 0 bases and the J gene end by 4 bases; junction bases not matched to a gene: 0. The germline V gene encodes CDR1 KGHPV and CDR2 FQNQEV (reference sequence). This CDR3 contains 15 residues. The part of the CDR3 DNA that was read is TGTGCCAGCAGTCTGTCACAGGGGGCCACCGGGCAGCTCTAC. Translated: CASSLSQGATGQLY. The full CDR3 sequence reads CASSLSQGATGQLYF.

Points on this clone: The genes and germline here are from mouse. The missing CDR3 end, 1 residue past where the read stops, is filled in from the germline J gene. The genes are TRBV23 and TRBJ2-4. CDR3 size: 11 residues. The germline V gene encodes CDR1 KGHTA and CDR2 FQNQQP. The part of the CDR3 DNA that was read is TGCTCCAGCAGTCTCCAAAACACCTTGTAC. Protein: CSSSLQNTLY. The CDR3 as a whole reads CSSSLQNTLYF.

This clone was detected a few times. Genes here carry mouse names. The CDR3 is cut off 1 residue early in the read; its end comes from the germline J gene. The chain employs TRBV19 and TRBJ2-4; D unresolved. The germline V gene encodes CDR1 FNHDT and CDR2 SITEND (reference sequence). V shed 1 base and J shed 3 bases, with 9 bases lying between them. The CDR3 is 14 residues long. CDR3 DNA (partial): TGTGCCAGCAGTATACGGGGAAGACAAAACACCTTGTAC. It encodes CASSIRGRQNTLY. The CDR3 in full is CASSIRGRQNTLYF.

In the case of this clone: The listed genes are named as in mouse. The read comes to an end 1 residue before the CDR3 does, leaving the germline J gene to fill in the end. V gene TRBV26 combines with J gene TRBJ2-4; TRBD2 might be the D (5 bases). The CDR3 runs to 11 residues. Trimming shortened V by 8 bases and J by 3 bases, and 6 bases separated the two germline ends. Germline V gene sequence: CDR1 KGHPV, CDR2 FQNQEV (reference sequence). CDR3 sequence reads: CASGLQNTLYF. CDR3 DNA, as far as it was read: TGTGCCAGCGGACTACAAAACACCTTGTAC.

On this clone: Mouse germline and gene names are used. The observed sequence ends 1 residue before the CDR3 terminus, with the missing tail filled in from the germline J gene. The rearrangement uses TRBV4 and TRBJ2-5, with 9 positions matching TRBD1. The germline V gene has CDR1 LGHDT and CDR2 YNNKQL (reference sequence). The V segment lost 3 bases and the J segment 6 bases; nucleotides outside the gene matches: 4. CDR3 length: 14 amino acids. The CDR3 is CASSYPGQGDTQYF. The sequenced part of the CDR3 DNA is TGTGCCAGCAGCTATCCGGGACAGGGTGACACCCAGTAC. Full variable domain (rest looked up from reference TRBV4 and TRBJ2-5): ETAVFQTPNYHVTQVGNEVSFNCKQTLGHDTMYWYKQDSKKLLKIMFSYNNKQLIVNETVPRRFSPQSSDKAHLNLRIKSVEPEDSAVYLCASSYPGQGDTQYFGPGTRLLVL.

This clone was detected a few times. Gene names and germline match the mouse. The read ends 1 residue shy of where the CDR3 ends; the end is completed using the germline J gene. The chain uses TRBV1 and TRBJ1-4, with D perhaps matching TRBD1 (6 bases). The V end was cut by 4 bases, the J end by 3 bases, with 9 bases between. Germline CDR1 reads NSQYPW; CDR2 reads LRSPGD (reference sequence). The CDR3 loop spans 14 amino acids. CDR3 DNA (partial): TGCACCTGCAGTGTCAGGGGAGCCAACGAAAGATTATTT. Translation: CTCSVRGANERLF. The whole CDR3 reads CTCSVRGANERLFF.

This clone was counted only a few times. These gene names are mouse names. The missing CDR3 end, 1 residue past where the read stops, is filled in from the germline J gene. The chain uses TRBV3 and TRBJ1-3; D not resolved. The CDR3 is 13 residues long. With 2 bases removed from V and 5 bases from J, the gap between germline ends came to 7 bases. Looked up from germline, CDR1 is SNHLY and CDR2 is FYNGKV (reference sequence). The CDR3 spells CASSLTGRNTLYF. Incomplete CDR3 DNA: TGTGCCAGCAGCTTAACGGGGAGAAATACGCTCTAT. The whole variable domain, remainder taken from reference TRBV3 and TRBJ1-3, is GPKVLQIPSHQIIDMGQMVTLNCDPVSNHLYFYWYKQILGQQMEFLVNFYNGKVMEKSKLFKDQFSVERPDGSYFTLKIQPTALEDSAVYFCASSLTGRNTLYFGEGSRLIVV.

This clone was seen more than once but under ten times. Gene names denote mouse genes. The read terminates 1 residue before the CDR3 end, so the remaining end is supplied by the germline J gene. V usage is TRBV13-3 and J usage is TRBJ1-1; TRBD1 matches at 9 bases. The ends lost 0 bases at V and 8 bases at J; junction bases unmatched: 5. CDR3 length equals 14 residues. Germline values: CDR1 NNHDY, CDR2 SYVADS. CDR3: CASSDGTGEDEVFF. The CDR3 DNA, read in part, is TGTGCCAGCAGTGATGGGACAGGGGAAGACGAAGTCTTC.

Of note for this clone: Mouse germline and gene names are used. Read data end 1 residue before the CDR3 end; the end is taken from the germline J gene. This chain connects TRBV26 to TRBJ1-4, with D maybe TRBD1 (6 bases). The CDR3 has 16 amino acids. Per germline, CDR1 KGHPV and CDR2 FQNQEV (reference sequence). Trimming shortened V by 4 bases and J by 0 bases, and 12 bases separated the two germline ends. CDR3 sequence: CASSPPRQVSNERLFF. The CDR3 DNA, read in part, is TGTGCCAGCAGTCCCCCGAGACAGGTTTCCAACGAAAGATTATTT.

In its sample, this clone is medium-sized. Here the gene names and germline are mouse. The CDR3 extends 1 residue past the end of the read, so its final part is completed from the germline J gene. The chain is built from TRBV23 and TRBJ2-1; the table assigns TRBD2, which was not confirmed against the DNA. The CDR3 sequence is 13 residues long. The germline CDR1 and CDR2 sequences are KGHTA and FQNQQP. The part of the CDR3 DNA that was read is TGCTCCAGCCGGGGCTGGGGCTATGCTGAGCAGTTC. Protein sequence: CSSRGWGYAEQF. The entire CDR3 sequence reads CSSRGWGYAEQFF.

Remarks on this clone: These gene names are mouse names. The missing CDR3 end, 1 residue past where the read stops, is filled in from the germline J gene. This chain connects TRBV19 to TRBJ1-1; no reliable D call. The CDR3 length is 13 residues. Germline CDR1 and CDR2: FNHDT and SITEND (reference sequence). The V end lost 4 bases, the J end lost 1 base, and 8 bases lay between the germline ends. The CDR3 region is CASSSGVNTEVFF. The DNA read from the CDR3 is TGTGCCAGCAGTTCCGGGGTAAACACAGAAGTCTTC.

Details on this clone: All gene names here are mouse names. CDR3 bases read: TGTGCCAGCAGCTTATCAAACTCCGACTACACC. Protein sequence: CASSLSNSDYT. The complete CDR3 reads CASSLSNSDYTF. The chain uses TRBV3 and TRBJ1-2, with D unresolved. The read ends 1 residue shy of where the CDR3 ends; the end is completed using the germline J gene. The CDR3 consists of 12 residues. Germline assignment: CDR1 SNHLY and CDR2 FYNGKV (reference sequence). V gave up 2 bases and J gave up 0 bases, with 1 base separating them.

Regarding this clone: Mouse gene names apply. CDR3 DNA, as far as it was read: TGCACCTGCAGTGCCCGGGACAGAAACACAGAAGTCTTC. This codes for CTCSARDRNTEVF. The entire CDR3 reads CTCSARDRNTEVFF. The rearrangement links TRBV1 to TRBJ1-1; TRBD1 agrees at 7 bases. The CDR3 end lies 1 residue beyond the end of the read and is filled in from the germline J gene. Trimming at V came to 3 bases and at J to 1 base, leaving 2 bases not matched to a gene. Germline V gene sequence: CDR1 NSQYPW, CDR2 LRSPGD (reference sequence). The CDR3 is 14 residues long.

This clone was detected a few times. Gene names are mouse gene names. The CDR3 end lies 1 residue beyond the end of the read and is filled in from the germline J gene. This rearrangement joins TRBV26 to TRBJ1-1, with D uncertain. From germline, CDR1 is KGHPV and CDR2 FQNQEV (reference sequence). V was trimmed by 2 bases and J by 0 bases, leaving 7 bases between them. This CDR3 has 14 amino acids. CDR3 in amino acids: CASSLAGSNTEVFF. The covered CDR3 bases are TGTGCCAGCAGTCTGGCAGGATCAAACACAGAAGTCTTC.

This clone was seen more than once but under ten times. Here the gene names and germline are mouse. From the germline J gene comes the end of the CDR3, since the read stops 1 residue before it. The chain carries TRBV26 and TRBJ1-5; tentative D call: TRBD1 (6 bases). The length of the CDR3 is 14 residues. Trimming removed 6 bases from V and 4 bases from J, with 13 bases in between. Germline V gene lookup returns CDR1 KGHPV and CDR2 FQNQEV (reference sequence). CDR3 DNA (partial): TGTGCCAGCAGCCAACAGGGACGGAACCAGGCTCCGCTT. Translated, it gives CASSQQGRNQAPL. Given in full, the CDR3 is CASSQQGRNQAPLF.

As concerns this clone: Each gene name is a mouse one. The CDR3 is cut off 1 residue early in the read; its end comes from the germline J gene. The chain uses TRBV16 and TRBJ2-5; 9 nucleotides match TRBD1. The CDR3 runs 14 residues. V lost 4 bases and J lost 5; bases outside the gene matches: 4. Looked up from germline, CDR1 is SGHSA and CDR2 is FRNQAP. The covered CDR3 bases are TGTGCAAGCAGCTCACAGGGGGCGCGAGACACCCAGTAC. Translation gives CASSSQGARDTQY. The whole CDR3 region reads CASSSQGARDTQYF. Complete variable domain (other parts from reference TRBV16 and TRBJ2-5): NAGVIQTPRHKVTGKGQEATLWCEPISGHSAVFWYRQTIVQGLEFLTYFRNQAPIDDSGMPKERFSAQMPNQSHSTLKIQSTQPQDSAVYLCASSSQGARDTQYFGPGTRLLVL.

This clone was seen only a few times. Genes and germline are mouse. From the germline J gene comes the end of the CDR3, since the read stops 1 residue before it. This rearrangement joins TRBV14 to TRBJ1-1; 7 bases are a match to TRBD1. The germline V gene has CDR1 SGHDT and CDR2 FRDEAV. The length of the CDR3 is 13 residues. V shed 4 bases and J 4 bases; nucleotides not matched to a gene: 4. The CDR3 DNA, read in part, is TGTGCCAGCAGTCCAGACAGGGTCACAGAAGTCTTC. Translated, it gives CASSPDRVTEVF. The full CDR3 protein reads CASSPDRVTEVFF.

The sample holds a few counts of this clone. The germline and genes are mouse ones. Read coverage stops 1 residue before the CDR3 terminus; the germline J gene supplies the remainder. The chain has TRBV26 and TRBJ1-4; D not resolved. The CDR3 consists of 13 residues. Germline V lookup: CDR1 KGHPV, CDR2 FQNQEV (reference sequence). Trimming removed 6 bases from V and 1 base from J, with 6 bases in between. The CDR3 region is CASRRGSNERLFF. Incomplete CDR3 DNA: TGTGCCAGCAGGCGGGGTTCCAACGAAAGATTATTT.

About this clone: The gene symbols are mouse symbols. The read finishes 1 residue shy of the CDR3 end, and the germline J gene is used to complete it. This chain connects TRBV31 to TRBJ2-7; 10 bases are a match to TRBD2. J lost 4 bases, V lost 1 base, and 1 base had no gene match. There are 13 residues in the CDR3. Germline loops: CDR1 GKSSPN, CDR2 SITVG. The sequenced CDR3 bases are TGTGCCTGGAGTCGGGACTGGGGATATGAACAGTAC. Amino acids: CAWSRDWGYEQY. The full CDR3 protein reads CAWSRDWGYEQYF.

With respect to this clone: Germline and genes here are mouse. The read terminates 1 residue before the CDR3 end, so the remaining end is supplied by the germline J gene. Other nucleotide sequences from this sample produce the same CDR3. The rearrangement joins TRBV26 to TRBJ2-2; 11 bases line up with TRBD1. The CDR3 is 15 amino acids. V dropped 6 bases and J dropped 3; count of bases not matched to a gene: 3. Looked up from germline, CDR1 is KGHPV and CDR2 is FQNQEV (reference sequence). Incomplete CDR3 DNA: TGTGCCAGCAGCCGGGACAGGGGGGACACCGGGCAGCTCTAC. It codes for CASSRDRGDTGQLY. The full CDR3 reads CASSRDRGDTGQLYF.

This clone was found a few times. These gene names are mouse names. The CDR3 end lies 1 residue beyond the end of the read and is filled in from the germline J gene. The genes are TRBV26 and TRBJ1-4, with TRBD1 as a possible D gene (5 bases). There are 13 residues in the CDR3. V was cut by 2 bases and J by 6 bases, with 7 bases left in between. The V gene's germline CDR1 is KGHPV and CDR2 FQNQEV (reference sequence). The CDR3 spells CASSLGADERLFF. The CDR3 DNA, read in part, is TGTGCCAGCAGTCTGGGGGCTGACGAAAGATTATTT. Full variable domain (remainder filled in from reference TRBV26 and TRBJ1-4): NSKVIQTPRYLVKGQGQKAKMRCIPEKGHPVVFWYQQNKNNEFKFLINFQNQEVLQQIDMTEKRFSAECPSNSPCSLEIQSSEAGDSALYLCASSLGADERLFFGHGTKLSVL.

As for this clone: Mouse gene names apply. The read terminates 1 residue ahead of where the CDR3 ends, so the germline J gene completes it. V and J are TRBV14 and TRBJ1-5; D gene unclear. Looked up from germline, CDR1 is SGHDT and CDR2 is FRDEAV. Trimming removed 1 base at V and 1 base at J, with 6 bases between. The CDR3 length is 14 residues. CDR3 amino acids: CASSFQQNNQAPLF. The CDR3 DNA, read in part, is TGTGCCAGCAGTTTCCAACAGAACAACCAGGCTCCGCTT.

This clone was recorded a few times. Mouse germline and gene names are used. The read comes to an end 1 residue before the CDR3 does, leaving the germline J gene to fill in the end. This rearrangement joins TRBV3 to TRBJ2-1; D is ambiguous. Per germline, CDR1 SNHLY and CDR2 FYNGKV (reference sequence). The CDR3 totals 14 residues. V dropped 0 bases and J dropped 1 base, with 4 bases sitting between them. CDR3: CASSLAGNYAEQFF. The sequenced part of the CDR3 DNA is TGTGCCAGCAGCTTAGCGGGGAACTATGCTGAGCAGTTC.

In regard to this clone: The genes are named according to mouse. The read terminates 1 residue before the CDR3 end, so the remaining end is supplied by the germline J gene. V is TRBV13-3 and J is TRBJ1-3, with D hard to call. Between the trimmed V and J ends, which lost 6 bases and 0 bases, there was a span of 13 bases. CDR1 is NNHDY, CDR2 SYVADS, per germline. The CDR3 length is 15 residues. Incomplete CDR3 DNA: TGTGCCAGCAACGGGCCTCAGAATTCTGGAAATACGCTCTAT. Translated, it gives CASNGPQNSGNTLY. The whole CDR3 sequence is CASNGPQNSGNTLYF.

For this clone: These gene names are mouse names. The read ends 1 residue shy of where the CDR3 ends; the end is completed using the germline J gene. The genes are TRBV13-2 and TRBJ2-5, with D maybe TRBD1 (6 bases). Germline loops: CDR1 NNHNN, CDR2 SYGAGS (reference sequence). V was pared by 0 bases and J by 1 base, with 9 bases between. The CDR3 is 15 amino acids. CDR3 bases read: TGTGCCAGCGGTGATGCGAGGACAGACCAAGACACCCAGTAC. Translated: CASGDARTDQDTQY. The entire CDR3 protein reads CASGDARTDQDTQYF.

This clone is medium-sized within its sample. Mouse gene names and germline throughout. Partial CDR3 DNA: TGTGCCAGCAGTCCGACAGCAAACACCGGGCAGCTCTAC. It codes for CASSPTANTGQLY. The full CDR3 reads CASSPTANTGQLYF. J is TRBJ2-2 and V is TRBV26, with D possibly being TRBD1 (5 bases). Read data end 1 residue before the CDR3 end; the end is taken from the germline J gene. The germline V gene has CDR1 KGHPV and CDR2 FQNQEV (reference sequence). This CDR3 contains 14 residues. V lost 4 bases to trimming and J lost 0 bases, with 6 bases between them.

This clone was observed a single time. Genes here carry mouse names. The read ends 1 residue early relative to the CDR3; the germline J gene fills the gap. The rearrangement links TRBV23 to TRBJ1-2. This CDR3 has 15 amino acids. CDR1 and CDR2 from the germline V gene are KGHTA and FQNQQP. The part of the CDR3 DNA that was read is TGCTCCAGCAGTCAATCGTACATTGCAAACTCCGGCTACACC. Translated: CSSSQSYIANSGYT. The full-length CDR3 reads as CSSSQSYIANSGYTF.

By frequency in the sample, this clone is medium-sized (0.01 to 0.1%). The genes and germline here are from mouse. The read gets to within 1 residue of the CDR3 end, and the germline J gene fills in the rest. The chain uses TRBV29 and TRBJ2-1; D remains ambiguous. The V gene's germline CDR1 is MSHET and CDR2 SYDVDS. With 1 base removed from V and 4 bases from J, the gap between germline ends came to 5 bases. The CDR3 consists of 13 residues. The chain's CDR3 is CASSLFGYAEQFF. The covered CDR3 bases are TGTGCTAGCAGTTTATTCGGTTATGCTGAGCAGTTC.

Only one count was recorded for this clone. Germline and genes here are mouse. The CDR3 end is not reached by the read, which stops 1 residue before it; the germline J gene fills it in. The chain uses TRBV31 and TRBJ2-1; 8 bases line up with TRBD2. V was pared by 0 bases and J by 1 base, with 5 bases of the junction left unmatched. CDR1 and CDR2 from the germline V gene are GKSSPN and SITVG. The CDR3 has 16 amino acids. The CDR3: CAWSLAWGENYAEQFF. The sequenced CDR3 bases are TGTGCCTGGAGTCTAGCCTGGGGGGAGAACTATGCTGAGCAGTTC.